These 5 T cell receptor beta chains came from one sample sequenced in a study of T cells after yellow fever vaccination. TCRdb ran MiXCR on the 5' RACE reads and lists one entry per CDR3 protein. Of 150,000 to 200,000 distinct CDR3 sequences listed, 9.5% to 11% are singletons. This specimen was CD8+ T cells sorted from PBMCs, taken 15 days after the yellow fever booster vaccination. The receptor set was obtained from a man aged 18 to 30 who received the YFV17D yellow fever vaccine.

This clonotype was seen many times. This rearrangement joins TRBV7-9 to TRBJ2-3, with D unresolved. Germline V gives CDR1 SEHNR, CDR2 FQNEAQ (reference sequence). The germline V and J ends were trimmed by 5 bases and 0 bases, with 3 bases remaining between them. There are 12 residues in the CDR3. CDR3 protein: CASSQSTDTQYF. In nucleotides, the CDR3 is TGTGCCAGCAGCCAGAGCACAGATACGCAGTATTTT. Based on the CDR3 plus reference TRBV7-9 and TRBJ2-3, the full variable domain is DTGVSQNPRHKITKRGQNVTFRCDPISEHNRLYWYRQTLGQGPEFLTYFQNEAQLEKSRLLSDRFSAERPKGSFSTLEIQRTEQGDSAMYLCASSQSTDTQYFGPGTRLTVL.

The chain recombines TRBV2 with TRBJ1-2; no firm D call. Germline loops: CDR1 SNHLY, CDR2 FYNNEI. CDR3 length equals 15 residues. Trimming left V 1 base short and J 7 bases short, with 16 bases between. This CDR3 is CASSEGGLGNGGYTF. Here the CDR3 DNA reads TGTGCCAGCAGTGAAGGAGGCCTGGGCAACGGTGGCTACACCTTC.

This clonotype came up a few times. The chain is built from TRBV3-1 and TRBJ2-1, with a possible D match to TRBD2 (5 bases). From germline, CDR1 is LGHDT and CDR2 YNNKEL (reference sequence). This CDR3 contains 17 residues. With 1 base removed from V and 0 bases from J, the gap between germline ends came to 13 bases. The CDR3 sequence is CASSQVIGRGSYNEQFF. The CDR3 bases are TGTGCCAGCAGCCAAGTTATAGGACGGGGCTCCTACAATGAGCAGTTCTTC.

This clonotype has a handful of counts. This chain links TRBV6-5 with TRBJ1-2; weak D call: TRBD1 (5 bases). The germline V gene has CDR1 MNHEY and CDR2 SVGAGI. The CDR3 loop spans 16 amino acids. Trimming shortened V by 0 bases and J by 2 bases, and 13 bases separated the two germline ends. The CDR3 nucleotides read TGTGCCAGCAGTTACTCTCAGGGAGGGCGGAACTATGGCTACACCTTC. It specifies CASSYSQGGRNYGYTF.

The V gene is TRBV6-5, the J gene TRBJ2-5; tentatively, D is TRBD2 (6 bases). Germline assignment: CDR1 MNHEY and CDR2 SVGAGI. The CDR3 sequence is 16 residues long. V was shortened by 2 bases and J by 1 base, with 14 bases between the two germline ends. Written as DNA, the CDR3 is TGTGCCAGCAGTTACGAAATGGGGGGTATCCAAGAGACCCAGTACTTC. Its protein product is CASSYEMGGIQETQYF.